This is a list of T cell receptor beta chains from one sample in a study of STAT5B mutations in CD4+ large granular lymphocyte leukemia. The method was immunoSEQ multiplex PCR; TCRdb's version includes in-frame clones alone and lacks a portion of them. Found here are almost 20,000 clones, about 81% of them singletons; the top ten hold over 10%. The specimen was CD4+ T cells from blood buffy coats. These receptors all come from a human donor in good health. CDR3s include the opening cysteine and the closing phenylalanine or tryptophan. D genes are given only for firm matches. Clone size is given for some rows only: seen once, a few or many times, or a class if the clone is expanded.

v_call	clone_size	d_call	j_call	cdr3_aa	cdr3_nt
TRBV6-1	NA	NA	TRBJ1-1	CASLMNTEAFF	TGTGCCAGTTTGATGAACACTGAAGCTTTCTTT
TRBV6-5	NA	TRBD2	TRBJ2-7	CASTRGSSYEQYF	TGTGCCAGCACGCGCGGGAGCTCCTACGAGCAGTACTTC
TRBV7-2	NA	NA	TRBJ2-7	CASSLQGPGYEQYF	TGTGCCAGCAGCTTACAGGGCCCAGGCTACGAGCAGTACTTC
TRBV5-6	NA	NA	TRBJ2-5	CASEPGHHKPSETQYF	TGTGCCAGCGAACCGGGACACCATAAACCGTCCGAGACCCAGTACTTC
TRBV19	NA	NA	TRBJ1-1	CASSIANREAFF	TGTGCCAGTAGTATAGCGAACAGGGAAGCTTTCTTT
TRBV10-1	NA	NA	TRBJ1-5	CASSEGFNQPQHF	TGCGCCAGCAGTGAAGGGTTTAATCAGCCCCAGCATTTT
TRBV5-6	NA	NA	TRBJ2-7	CASSLAGVYEQYF	TGTGCCAGCAGCTTGGCGGGAGTGTACGAGCAGTACTTC
TRBV25-1	few	NA	TRBJ2-2	CASSVDRNTGELFF	TGTGCCAGCAGTGTCGACAGGAACACCGGGGAGCTGTTTTTT
TRBV7-8	few	NA	TRBJ1-1	CASSLYRNTEAFF	TGTGCCAGCAGCTTATACAGGAACACTGAAGCTTTCTTT
TRBV7-6	NA	NA	TRBJ2-5	CASSFAGQSKETQYF	TGTGCCAGCAGCTTTGCTGGACAGTCCAAAGAGACCCAGTACTTC
TRBV9	NA	TRBD2	TRBJ2-3	CASSLGLAPADTQYF	TGTGCCAGCAGCCTGGGACTAGCCCCCGCAGATACGCAGTATTTT
TRBV19	NA	NA	TRBJ2-7	CASSPLRGDTAYYEQYF	TGTGCCAGTAGTCCCCTCCGGGGGGACACCGCGTACTACGAGCAGTACTTC
TRBV6-1	NA	NA	TRBJ1-2	CASLRTGANYGYTF	TGTGCCAGCCTCAGGACGGGAGCTAACTATGGCTACACCTTC
TRBV6-6	NA	NA	TRBJ1-1	CASSYAQNTEAFF	TGTGCCAGCAGTTACGCCCAAAACACTGAAGCTTTCTTT
TRBV6-1	NA	TRBD2	TRBJ2-1	CASSELAGVLFF	TGTGCCAGCAGTGAACTAGCGGGAGTTTTGTTCTTC
TRBV30	few	NA	TRBJ1-2	CAWSVSIYGYTF	TGTGCCTGGAGTGTTTCGATTTATGGCTACACCTTC
TRBV18	NA	NA	TRBJ2-7	CASSPDRSGEQYF	TGTGCCAGCTCACCGGACAGATCTGGGGAGCAGTACTTC
TRBV18	NA	NA	TRBJ2-7	CASSPRDSAYEQYF	TGTGCCAGCTCACCCAGAGACTCGGCCTACGAGCAGTACTTC
TRBV20-1	NA	NA	TRBJ1-1	CSDRKQTEAFF	TGCAGTGACAGGAAGCAAACTGAAGCTTTCTTT
TRBV6-1	once	NA	TRBJ1-5	CASSEESPSYSNQPQHF	TGTGCCAGCAGTGAAGAGTCTCCGAGCTATAGCAATCAGCCCCAGCATTTT
TRBV5-4	NA	TRBD2	TRBJ2-7	CASSFPTSAEQYF	TGTGCCAGCAGCTTCCCGACTAGCGCCGAGCAGTACTTC
TRBV18	NA	NA	TRBJ2-7	CASSREVTYEQYF	TGTGCCAGCTCACGGGAGGTTACCTACGAGCAGTACTTC
TRBV7-8	few	NA	TRBJ1-5	CASSLVSGNQPQHF	TGTGCCAGCAGCTTAGTTAGTGGCAATCAGCCCCAGCATTTT
TRBV5-6	NA	TRBD1	TRBJ2-7	CASSWGQGHSYEQYF	TGTGCCAGCAGCTGGGGACAGGGCCACTCCTACGAGCAGTACTTC
TRBV2	NA	TRBD1	TRBJ2-6	CASSESDRGFSGANVLTF	TGTGCCAGCAGTGAATCGGACAGGGGATTCTCTGGGGCCAACGTCCTGACTTTC
TRBV18	NA	NA	TRBJ1-2	CASSPPLTGGTDGYTF	TGTGCCAGCTCACCGCCCCTGACAGGAGGAACAGATGGCTACACCTTC
TRBV25-1	NA	TRBD1	TRBJ1-1	CATLDRLNTEAFF	TGTGCCACTTTGGACAGGTTGAACACTGAAGCTTTCTTT
TRBV2	NA	NA	TRBJ2-5	CASRGQTQETQYF	TGTGCCAGCAGAGGACAGACCCAAGAGACCCAGTACTTC
TRBV28	once	NA	TRBJ1-5	CASSPQRGTNQPQHF	TGTGCCAGCAGTCCCCAGCGGGGAACTAATCAGCCCCAGCATTTT
TRBV7-7	NA	NA	TRBJ2-1	CASSPQMSNEQFF	TGTGCCAGCAGCCCGCAGATGAGCAATGAGCAGTTCTTC
TRBV6-5	few	NA	TRBJ1-4	CASSLEGTNEKLFF	TGTGCCAGCAGCCTAGAGGGAACTAATGAAAAACTGTTTTTT
TRBV11-2	NA	TRBD2	TRBJ2-7	CASSSGLEWRYF	TGTGCCAGCAGCTCAGGACTAGAGTGGCGGTACTTC
TRBV5-1	NA	NA	TRBJ2-7	CASSWTQEGTYEQYF	TGCGCCAGCAGCTGGACCCAGGAGGGGACCTACGAGCAGTACTTC
TRBV9	NA	TRBD1	TRBJ1-1	CASSVGDRVMNTEAFF	TGTGCCAGCAGCGTAGGGGACAGGGTAATGAACACTGAAGCTTTCTTT
TRBV14	NA	NA	TRBJ2-7	CASSLGQWNDEQYF	TGTGCCAGCAGCCTTGGACAGTGGAACGACGAGCAGTACTTC
TRBV10-3	NA	NA	TRBJ2-7	CAISGQWTYEQYF	TGTGCCATCAGTGGACAGTGGACCTACGAGCAGTACTTC